One and the same sample provided the 27 T cell receptor beta chains below, sequenced in a study of technical replicates of blood from four donors. Libraries were prepared by immunoSEQ multiplex PCR; TCRdb keeps only in-frame clonotypes and omits some of them. The sample shows tens of thousands of clones, roughly 93% of them seen only once. The sequenced sample was T cells isolated from PBMCs. The receptors were gathered from a human donor in good health.

The chain recombines TRBV28 with TRBJ2-7; 8 bases agree with TRBD1. This CDR3 spans 13 amino acids. V shed 5 bases and J 3 bases; nucleotides not matched to a gene: 3. Looked up from germline, CDR1 is MDHEN and CDR2 is SYDVKM. CDR3 coding DNA: TGTGCCAGCAGTGTAGGACAGGGCTACGAGCAGTACTTC. The encoded protein is CASSVGQGYEQYF.

The CDR3 DNA is TGTGCCAGCAGCTTCCGACAGGGCCAAAAACTGTTTTTT. It translates to CASSFRQGQKLFF. J is TRBJ1-4 and V is TRBV9, with TRBD1 matching 7 bases. CDR1 and CDR2 (germline): SGDLS, YYNGEE. The CDR3 has 13 residues. V dropped 4 bases and J dropped 9; count of bases not matched to a gene: 6.

This clone was detected once. This sequence joins TRBV11-3 and TRBJ2-2; possible D gene TRBD1, 6 bases. Germline V gene sequence: CDR1 SGHNT, CDR2 YENEEA. The CDR3 covers 15 residues. Trimming removed 7 bases at V and 1 base at J, with 13 bases between. As DNA, the CDR3 is TGTGCCAGCACAAGGACAGACATGAACACCGGGGAGCTGTTTTTT. The encoded protein is CASTRTDMNTGELFF.

The chain recombines TRBV28 with TRBJ1-2, with D maybe TRBD1 (6 bases). The CDR3 spans 18 residues. The germline V gene encodes CDR1 MDHEN and CDR2 SYDVKM. V gave up 6 bases and J gave up 8 bases, with 31 bases separating them. CDR3 nucleotides: TGTGCCAGCAGCTGGCCCGGGGAGGGGGATTCTATGGTATCGGGCTACACCTTC. Translated: CASSWPGEGDSMVSGYTF.

The gene calls are TRBV9 and TRBJ2-3; the match to TRBD2 covers 7 bases. After removal of 2 bases from V and 7 bases from J, the junction contained 13 bases not matched to a gene. This CDR3 is 16 amino acids long. Germline V gene lookup returns CDR1 SGDLS and CDR2 YYNGEE. The CDR3 sequence is CASSVVEGGPQNTQYF. CDR3 sequence (DNA): TGTGCCAGCAGCGTCGTGGAGGGAGGGCCGCAAAATACGCAGTATTTT.

J is TRBJ1-1 and V is TRBV7-3; D ambiguous. Germline lookup yields CDR1 SGHTA and CDR2 FQGTGA. The ends were cut back, 1 base at V and 7 bases at J, with 13 bases in the middle. The CDR3 sequence is 14 residues long. The CDR3 is CASSLRAGPHEAFF. CDR3 DNA sequence: TGTGCCAGCAGCTTAAGGGCTGGGCCTCATGAAGCTTTCTTT.

The table lists this clone with a count of one. This chain joins TRBV30 and TRBJ1-1; D possibly corresponds to TRBD1 (6 bases). V was clipped by 4 bases and J by 0 bases, with 24 bases between them. Looked up from germline, CDR1 is GTSNPN and CDR2 is SVGIG (reference sequence). CDR3 length equals 18 residues. For the CDR3, the DNA is TGTGCCTGGAACCTTAGTTTGACGGGACACGTAATGAACACTGAAGCTTTCTTT. Translating it yields CAWNLSLTGHVMNTEAFF. Looking up the rest from reference TRBV30 and TRBJ1-1 gives the full variable domain: SQTIHQWPATLVQPVGSPLSLECTVEGTSNPNLYWYRQAAGRGLQLLFYSVGIGQISSEVPQNLSASRPQDRQFILSSKKLLLSDSGFYLCAWNLSLTGHVMNTEAFFGQGTRLTVV.

J is TRBJ2-7 and V is TRBV29-1, with D perhaps matching TRBD2 (5 bases). CDR3 length equals 14 residues. V was cut by 0 bases and J by 1 base, with 10 bases left in between. Germline CDR1 is SQVTM and CDR2 is ANQGSEA. The CDR3 DNA reads TGCAGCGTTGAAGATCCACTAGGGTCCTACGAGCAGTACTTC. It specifies CSVEDPLGSYEQYF.

This sequence joins TRBV27 and TRBJ2-7; D is uncertain. CDR1 and CDR2 from the germline V gene are MNHEY and SMNVEV (reference sequence). The V gene lost 1 base and the J gene lost 2 bases, with 15 bases spanning the gap. This CDR3 comprises 16 residues. The CDR3 sequence: CASSLFRSQRAYEQYF. CDR3 sequence (DNA): TGTGCCAGCAGTTTATTTCGGTCACAGAGAGCCTACGAGCAGTACTTC.

The rearrangement links TRBV10-2 to TRBJ2-7, with TRBD2 matching over 8 bases. Germline V CDR1 and CDR2: WSHSY, SAAADI. CDR3 size: 15 residues. With 6 bases clipped from V and 0 bases from J, the junction kept 7 bases outside the gene matches. Here the CDR3 DNA reads TGCGCCAGCAGGACTGGGGGACTAGTCTCCTACGAGCAGTACTTC. Translated: CASRTGGLVSYEQYF.

This clone was observed a single time. The chain links TRBV15 to TRBJ1-1; D call uncertain. This CDR3 spans 14 amino acids. Germline CDR1 and CDR2: LNHNV and YYDKDF (reference sequence). V was pared by 4 bases and J by 1 base, with 10 bases between. The CDR3 protein is CATSKERANTEAFF. The CDR3, as DNA: TGTGCCACCAGCAAGGAGAGGGCGAACACTGAAGCTTTCTTT.

The chain carries TRBV15 and TRBJ1-5; the D is unclear. Looked up from germline, CDR1 is LNHNV and CDR2 is YYDKDF (reference sequence). There are 17 residues in the CDR3. Trimming took 0 bases from V and 0 from J, leaving 12 bases between them. The CDR3 DNA reads as TGTGCCACCAGCAGAGATATAGGTGACAATAGCAATCAGCCCCAGCATTTT. The encoded protein is CATSRDIGDNSNQPQHF.

V is TRBV9 and J is TRBJ2-7; tentative D call: TRBD1 (6 bases). CDR3 size: 15 residues. Germline V lookup: CDR1 SGDLS, CDR2 YYNGEE. Trimming removed 0 bases at V and 0 bases at J, with 10 bases between. The CDR3 coding sequence is TGTGCCAGCAGCGTAGGGGACACACTCTCCTACGAGCAGTACTTC. Amino acid sequence: CASSVGDTLSYEQYF.

V and J are TRBV28 and TRBJ2-1; 9 bases agree with TRBD2. Germline-derived CDR1 and CDR2 are MDHEN and SYDVKM. J gave up 2 bases and V 3 bases, and 2 bases lay outside the gene matches. This CDR3 is built from 15 residues. CDR3 sequence reads: CASSLTSGPYNEQFF. The CDR3 DNA is TGTGCCAGCAGTTTGACTAGCGGCCCCTACAATGAGCAGTTCTTC.

This rearrangement joins TRBV4-2 to TRBJ1-5; the match to TRBD1 covers 7 bases. The CDR3 contains 16 residues. Trimming cost V 4 bases and J 1 base; bases outside gene matches: 7. Germline V gives CDR1 LGHNA, CDR2 YNFKEQ. The CDR3 region is CASSREGTASNQPQHF. Here the CDR3 DNA reads TGTGCCAGCAGCCGAGAAGGGACAGCCAGCAATCAGCCCCAGCATTTT.

J is TRBJ2-5 and V is TRBV25-1, with 13 positions matching TRBD2. Trimming removed 4 bases from V and 4 bases from J; junction bases left unmatched: 6. The CDR3 runs to 16 residues. Germline V gene data show CDR1 as MGHDK and CDR2 as SYGVNS. This CDR3 reads CASSGETSGRRETQYF. The CDR3 DNA is TGTGCCAGCAGTGGTGAGACTAGCGGGAGGAGAGAGACCCAGTACTTC. Complete variable domain (other parts from reference TRBV25-1 and TRBJ2-5): EADIYQTPRYLVIGTGKKITLECSQTMGHDKMYWYQQDPGMELHLIHYSYGVNSTEKGDLSSESTVSRIRTEHFPLTLESARPSHTSQYLCASSGETSGRRETQYFGPGTRLLVL.

This chain links TRBV2 with TRBJ1-5; D gene unclear. Trimming removed 7 bases at V and 0 bases at J, with 7 bases between. CDR1 SNHLY and CDR2 FYNNEI come from the germline V gene. The length of the CDR3 is 13 residues. The CDR3 reads CASNENSNQPQHF. DNA of the CDR3: TGTGCCAGCAACGAGAATAGCAATCAGCCCCAGCATTTT.

The rearrangement uses TRBV16 and TRBJ1-1; D is undetermined. The CDR3 is 16 amino acids. Germline V gene data show CDR1 as KGHSY and CDR2 as FQNENV. With 5 bases removed from V and 4 bases from J, the gap between germline ends came to 20 bases. CDR3 sequence: CASSAGVFGAGTEAFF. In DNA form, the CDR3 reads TGTGCCAGCAGCGCCGGGGTGTTTGGCGCGGGCACTGAAGCTTTCTTT.

The CDR3 sequence: CASSEWGAFF. Here the CDR3 DNA reads TGTGCCAGCAGTGAATGGGGCGCTTTCTTT. This rearrangement joins TRBV6-1 to TRBJ1-1, with D possibly matching TRBD1 (5 bases). Looked up from germline, CDR1 is MNHNS and CDR2 is SASEGT. The CDR3 is 10 residues long. V lost 2 bases and J lost 11, with 6 bases in between.

The chain combines TRBV4-1 with TRBJ1-5, with no clear D. CDR1 and CDR2 (germline): MGHRA, YSYEKL. With 4 bases removed from V and 0 bases from J, the gap between germline ends came to 16 bases. The CDR3 length is 17 residues. The DNA of the CDR3 is TGCGCCAGCAGCCTGGGTTGGAGGGATTTTAGCAATCAGCCCCAGCATTTT. Its protein product is CASSLGWRDFSNQPQHF.

V usage is TRBV15 and J usage is TRBJ2-7; 7 bases fit TRBD1. This CDR3 has 13 residues. Germline lookup yields CDR1 LNHNV and CDR2 YYDKDF (reference sequence). J gave up 5 bases and V 3 bases, and 4 bases lay outside the gene matches. The CDR3 bases are TGTGCCACCAGCAGTCAGGGGGACCACGAGCAGTACTTC. As protein: CATSSQGDHEQYF. Supplemented by reference TRBV15 and TRBJ2-7, the full variable domain reads DAMVIQNPRYQVTQFGKPVTLSCSQTLNHNVMYWYQQKSSQAPKLLFHYYDKDFNNEADTPDNFQSRRPNTSFCFLDIRSPGLGDTAMYLCATSSQGDHEQYFGPGTRLTVT.

The genes are TRBV4-2 and TRBJ2-1; no definite D call. V shed 0 bases and J shed 0 bases, with 9 bases lying between them. Germline V gives CDR1 LGHNA, CDR2 YNFKEQ. The CDR3 contains 16 residues. CDR3 residues: CASSQELFSSYNEQFF. For the CDR3, the DNA is TGTGCCAGCAGCCAAGAGTTATTCAGCTCCTACAATGAGCAGTTCTTC.

In its sample, this clone was seen a few times. This chain connects TRBV28 to TRBJ1-1; the D gene is possibly TRBD1 (6 bases). Germline V gene sequence: CDR1 MDHEN, CDR2 SYDVKM. This CDR3 has 11 residues. Trimming left V 6 bases short and J 11 bases short, with 13 bases between. CDR3 in amino acids: CASSLQGLAFF. For the CDR3, the DNA is TGTGCCAGCAGCCTACAGGGTCTGGCTTTCTTT.

The chain recombines TRBV5-1 with TRBJ2-2; D is perhaps TRBD1 (6 bases). The CDR3 has 13 residues. V lost 2 bases, J lost 4 bases, and 6 bases lay in between. The germline CDR1 and CDR2 sequences are SGHRS and YFSETQ. In DNA form, the CDR3 reads TGCGCCAGCAGCTTCAGGGGCACCGGGGAGCTGTTTTTT. Amino acid sequence: CASSFRGTGELFF.

The chain uses TRBV5-6 and TRBJ1-1, with unresolved D. The CDR3 covers 15 residues. The germline V gene encodes CDR1 SGHDT and CDR2 YYEEEE. V shed 3 bases and J shed 7 bases, with 19 bases lying between them. The CDR3 protein is CASSSTPGARGEAFF. CDR3 in DNA: TGTGCCAGCAGCTCTACACCGGGAGCCCGTGGTGAAGCTTTCTTT.

This chain joins TRBV2 and TRBJ2-1; D possibly corresponds to TRBD1 (5 bases). Germline CDR1 is SNHLY and CDR2 is FYNNEI. V lost 6 bases, J lost 8 bases, and 11 bases lay in between. There are 12 residues in the CDR3. The CDR3 loop is CASRVLGDEQFF. CDR3 sequence (DNA): TGTGCCAGCAGGGTTCTAGGGGATGAGCAGTTCTTC.

The chain uses TRBV6-1 and TRBJ1-5; perhaps TRBD1 as D (6 bases). Trimming cost V 6 bases and J 0 bases, with 9 bases left between them. Germline values: CDR1 MNHNS, CDR2 SASEGT. CDR3 length equals 14 residues. CDR3 sequence (DNA): TGTGCCAGCAGGGGGGGGCTTAGCAATCAGCCCCAGCATTTT. Protein product: CASRGGLSNQPQHF.